This TCR beta chain was observed in a study of T cell repertoires in cytomegalovirus infection. Turning to the study itself: Well-studied HLA-B-restricted epitopes and recently identified HLA-C-restricted epitopes of CMV were both used in the study. Public TCR beta signatures provided an indication of both CMV infection and a matching HLA type. Study outcomes and limitations: Carriage of CMV together with the relevant HLA was identifiable through cumulative public TCR beta family frequency. CMV-specific TCR beta clonotypes restricted by HLA-C dominated the ex vivo response.

About this clonotype itself: Its antigen is still unknown.

From the reads, TCRdb called clonotypes with MiXCR, one entry per CDR3 protein. The table includes 140,000 to 150,000 distinct CDR3 sequences, around 30% detected once. V dropped 5 bases and J dropped 6 bases, with 11 bases sitting between them. Germline CDR1 MNHNY, CDR2 SVGAGI (reference sequence). This CDR3 has 12 residues. The clonotype was recovered from a human donor in good health (CMV status not recorded). Some clones in this sample may be carry-over from other donors' samples. The input for sequencing was CD8+ T cells from cultured PBMCs, taken from culture after CMV antigen stimulation. This rearrangement joins TRBV6-6 to TRBJ2-7; D is possibly TRBD2 (6 bases). The CDR3 DNA sequence: TGTGCCAGCAGTCTAGCGTCGGCCGAGCAGTACTTC. This translates into CASSLASAEQYF.